This TCR beta chain is drawn from a study of response to subunit inactivated influenza vaccine (dated by TCRdb to the late 2010s). In terms of the full investigation: To follow how T cells responded to a trivalent subunit inactivated influenza vaccine, the researchers relied on deep quantitative profiling of the T cell receptor repertoire.

What the work shows at the level of the full study, not this receptor alone: The authors suggested that each seasonal influenza vaccination may recruit only a limited number of new T cells.

This clonotype has a handful of counts. The antigen this receptor binds is unknown. Base qualities were left out, and no much larger clone turns up one base away. Taken from the germline V gene, the CDR1 and CDR2 loops are SGHVS and FQNEAQ. Taken from cysteine to phenylalanine, the CDR3 has 16 residues. The DNA shown is the 48-base CDR3, in frame from base 1. V was cut back by 4 bases and J by 0 bases, leaving a gap of 12 bases between them. Library method: RT-PCR. Sequencing was carried out with an Illumina HiSeq 2500. TCRdb redid the processing of the public reads, applying fastp at Q25 and MiXCR, and retained in-frame beta chains. Rows merge per CDR3 protein into single entries with the most common DNA and genes. The sample records 450,000 to 700,000 distinct CDR3 sequences, less than 15% of which are singletons. The ten biggest clones cover 11% of the sample.

The sample here was PBMCs from blood, taken about 11 days after vaccination. The receptor chain draws on TRBV7-8 and TRBJ2-2; no D segment can be confidently identified. This clonotype originated in a man aged 50-60 years who received an inactivated influenza vaccine. Donor details come from another sample of the same person, matched by shared clones. CDR3 protein: CASSSRRLANTGELFF. The nucleotide sequence is given as TGTGCCAGCAGCTCCCGACGGCTTGCGAACACCGGGGAGCTGTTTTTT.